Reported below is one T cell receptor (beta chain). This sample stems from a study of CD8 T cells in Susac syndrome. TCR beta sequencing covered blood CD8+ and CD4+ T cells. The multiple sclerosis controls were treatment-naive patients with relapsing-remitting disease that was stable or active. Purification of the CD8+ and CD4+ T cells relied on negative isolation, and TEMRA cells underwent FACS enrichment. With 5 bases clipped from V and 4 bases from J, the junction kept 10 bases outside the gene matches. The CDR3 runs to 15 residues. Germline lookup yields CDR1 SGHVS and CDR2 FNYEAQ. RNA totalling about 0.45 to 1 ug underwent reverse transcription with random hexamers. Multiplex PCR with immunoSEQ amplified the TCR beta CDR3 across 54 Vbeta and 13 Jbeta. Using its own MiXCR run on the immunoSEQ multiplex PCR reads, TCRdb lists one record per CDR3 protein. The table records 210,000 or so distinct CDR3 sequences, 92% of them present only once.

The sample taken for sequencing was CD8+ T cells from PBMCs. The chain combines TRBV7-6 with TRBJ2-5; 7 bases agree with TRBD1. This sequence originates from a human donor with multiple sclerosis. In DNA, the CDR3 is TGTGCCAGCAGCCCCTTTACACAGGGGACAGAGACCCAGTACTTC. This gives the protein CASSPFTQGTETQYF.